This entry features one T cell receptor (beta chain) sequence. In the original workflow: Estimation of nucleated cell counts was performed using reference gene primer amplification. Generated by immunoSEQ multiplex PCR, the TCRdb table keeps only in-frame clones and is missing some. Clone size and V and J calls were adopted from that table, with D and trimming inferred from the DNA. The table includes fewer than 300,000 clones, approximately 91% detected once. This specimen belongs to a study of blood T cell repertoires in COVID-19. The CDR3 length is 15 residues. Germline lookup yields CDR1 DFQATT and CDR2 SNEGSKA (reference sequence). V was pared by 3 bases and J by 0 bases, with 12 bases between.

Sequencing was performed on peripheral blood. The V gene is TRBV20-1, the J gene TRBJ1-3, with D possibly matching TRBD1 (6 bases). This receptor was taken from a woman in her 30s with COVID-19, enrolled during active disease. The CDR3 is CSASQGQSSGNTIYF. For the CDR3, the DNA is TGCAGTGCTAGTCAGGGGCAAAGCTCTGGAAACACCATATATTTT.